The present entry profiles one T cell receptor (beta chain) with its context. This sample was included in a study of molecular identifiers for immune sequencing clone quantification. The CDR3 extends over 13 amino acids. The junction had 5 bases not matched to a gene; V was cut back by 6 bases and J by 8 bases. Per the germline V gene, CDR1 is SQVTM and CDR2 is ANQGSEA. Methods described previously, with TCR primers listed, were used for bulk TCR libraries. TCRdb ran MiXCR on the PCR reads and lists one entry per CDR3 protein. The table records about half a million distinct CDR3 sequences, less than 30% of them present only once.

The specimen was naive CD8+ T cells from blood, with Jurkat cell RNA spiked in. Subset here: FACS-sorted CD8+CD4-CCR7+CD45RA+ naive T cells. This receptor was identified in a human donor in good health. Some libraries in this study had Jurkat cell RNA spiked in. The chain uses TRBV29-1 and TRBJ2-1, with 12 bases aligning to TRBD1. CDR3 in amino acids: CSVGQGALDEQFF. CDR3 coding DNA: TGCAGCGTGGGACAGGGGGCTTTGGATGAGCAGTTCTTC.